This T cell receptor (beta chain) was found in a study of neoadjuvant anti-PD-1 for oral cavity cancer. Noted time point: after neoadjuvant nivolumab, at surgical resection. These oral cavity squamous cell carcinomas were HPV-negative and locally advanced. The table came from immunoSEQ multiplex PCR; TCRdb's copy has only in-frame clones and leaves some out. The table shows under 6,500 clones, with approximately 53% occurring only once. V trimming: 8 bases; J trimming: 6 bases; junction bases outside the gene matches: 10. The germline V gene encodes CDR1 ENHRY and CDR2 SYGVKD. CDR3 size: 14 residues. The receptor was derived from a person aged 35-80 years with oral cavity squamous cell carcinoma. The rearrangement links TRBV10-3 to TRBJ1-5; 7 bases are shared with TRBD1. The sample here was tumor tissue, taken after nivolumab (anti-PD-1) treatment. In DNA form, the CDR3 reads TGTGCCATCTCCCCCACAGGGGCGGGTCAGCCCCAGCATTTT. Translation: CAISPTGAGQPQHF.